The rows below give T cell receptor beta chains drawn from one sample of a study of cytomegalovirus exposure and HLA in healthy donors. The protocol was immunoSEQ multiplex PCR, while the TCRdb copy is restricted to in-frame clones and leaves out a portion. The table shows 120,000 to 150,000 clones, with 88% occurring only once. Sequenced material: PBMCs. Receptors were obtained from a middle-aged woman in good health and CMV-seronegative. The CDR3 runs from the conserved cysteine through the conserved F or W. A D gene is named only where the DNA matches it firmly. The size entry is marked missing in some rows and otherwise reads once, few, many or a size class.

J gene,clone size,D gene,V gene,CDR3 DNA,CDR3 protein
TRBJ2-1,.,.,TRBV11-3,TGTGCCAGCAGCTTAGAGAGCGGGTCTGACCTCGTCCTTGATAATGAGCAGTTCTTC,CASSLESGSDLVLDNEQFF
TRBJ2-3,.,.,TRBV27,TGTGCCAGCGCTGGTGTAGCGCGCCTGGGGGCCCCAGATACGCAGTATTTT,CASAGVARLGAPDTQYF
TRBJ1-2,.,.,TRBV28,TGTGCCAGCACCCAAGGTCAGGGGAAAGGCTACACCTTC,CASTQGQGKGYTF
TRBJ2-7,.,TRBD2,TRBV6-1,TGTGCCAGCAGTGAGGAGGGGAGGGCCTACGAGCAGTACTTC,CASSEEGRAYEQYF
TRBJ1-5,.,TRBD1,TRBV28,TGTGCCAGTTCTTCCGGGACAGCTCATAGCAATCAGCCCCAGCATTTT,CASSSGTAHSNQPQHF
TRBJ1-1,.,.,TRBV27,TGTGCCAGCAGTCCTGGACACTTGAACACTGAAGCTTTCTTT,CASSPGHLNTEAFF
TRBJ2-3,.,TRBD2,TRBV5-1,TGCGCCAGCAGCTTGGGCGGGAGGGGAACAGATACGCAGTATTTT,CASSLGGRGTDTQYF
TRBJ2-3,.,.,TRBV27,TGTGCCAGCAGTTCCGCGGGCACAGATACGCAGTATTTT,CASSSAGTDTQYF
TRBJ2-2,.,.,TRBV7-3,TGTGCCAGTTCGACAGGAGTGGGTACCGGGGAGCTGTTTTTT,CASSTGVGTGELFF
TRBJ2-1,.,TRBD2,TRBV19,TGTGCCAGTAGGGATGGACTAGCGAGGAATGAGCAGTTCTTC,CASRDGLARNEQFF
TRBJ2-7,.,.,TRBV28,TGTGCCAGCAGTTCTTTGTACGAGCAGTACTTC,CASSSLYEQYF
TRBJ2-7,.,TRBD1,TRBV7-9,TGTGCCAGCAGCTTCCCCCAGACAGGGGGAACCTACGAGCAGTACTTC,CASSFPQTGGTYEQYF
TRBJ2-1,.,.,TRBV28,TGTGCCAGCAGGGGTCAGGGGAGCTCCTACAATGAGCAGTTCTTC,CASRGQGSSYNEQFF
TRBJ2-3,once,TRBD2,TRBV5-1,TGCGCCAGCAGCCCTAGCGGGATGGGAGATACGCAGTATTTT,CASSPSGMGDTQYF
TRBJ2-1,.,TRBD2,TRBV4-2,TGTGCCAGCAGCCAACCACCCGGGACTAGCGCTTACAATGAGCAGTTCTTC,CASSQPPGTSAYNEQFF
TRBJ1-1,.,TRBD1,TRBV5-6,TGTGCCAGCAGCACGTCGGACAGGGGGGGGACTGAAGCTTTCTTT,CASSTSDRGGTEAFF
TRBJ2-3,.,TRBD1,TRBV25-1,TGTGCCAGCAGTGTATTGTTCGGACAGGGAACAGATACGCAGTATTTT,CASSVLFGQGTDTQYF
TRBJ2-3,.,TRBD1,TRBV6-1,TGTGCCAGCAGCTCGACAGGGGGAATCACAGATACGCAGTATTTT,CASSSTGGITDTQYF
TRBJ1-2,.,TRBD1,TRBV10-3,TGTGCCATCAGCTCCGGGACAGTAATCGTATATGGCTACACCTTC,CAISSGTVIVYGYTF
TRBJ1-2,.,.,TRBV2,TGTGCCAGCTCTGTTCTAGCTAACTATGGCTACACCTTC,CASSVLANYGYTF
TRBJ1-2,.,TRBD1,TRBV7-9,TGTTCCAGCAGCTTAGCGGGACAGGGTATGATCCATGGCTACACCTTC,CSSSLAGQGMIHGYTF
TRBJ2-1,.,.,TRBV11-2,TGTGCCAGCAGCCCCCCCGAGACTAACAATGAGCAGTTCTTC,CASSPPETNNEQFF
TRBJ2-1,.,TRBD2,TRBV9,TGTGCCAGCAGCGTCCAAGCGGGACGGGACAATGAGCAGTTCTTC,CASSVQAGRDNEQFF
TRBJ2-1,once,TRBD1,TRBV5-1,TGCGCCAGCAGCCCAGGGGGCCGGTCAGGCAATGAGCAGTTCTTC,CASSPGGRSGNEQFF
TRBJ2-5,.,TRBD2,TRBV4-2,TGTGCCAGCAGCCAAGGTCCCACGGGAGGAGGAGAGACCCAGTACTTC,CASSQGPTGGGETQYF
TRBJ1-6,.,TRBD1,TRBV5-1,TGCGCCAGCAGCTTGACAGGGGTTAATTCACCCCTCCACTTT,CASSLTGVNSPLHF
TRBJ2-7,.,.,TRBV27,TGTGCCAGCAGGGGGGGACCGGGACTCCCCGCCGAGCAGTACTTC,CASRGGPGLPAEQYF
TRBJ1-5,few,.,TRBV7-9,TGTGCCAGCAGCCCAGGGTTCAATCAGCCCCAGCATTTT,CASSPGFNQPQHF
TRBJ1-1,.,TRBD1,TRBV19,TGTGCCAGTAGTACGGACAGGGTCCATGAAGCTTTCTTT,CASSTDRVHEAFF
TRBJ1-5,.,.,TRBV7-9,TGTGCCAGCAGCTTAGACAATAGCAATCAGCCCCAGCATTTT,CASSLDNSNQPQHF
TRBJ2-1,once,TRBD1,TRBV10-2,TGCGCCAGCAGTGAACCGGGACAGGGTTACAATGAGCAGTTCTTC,CASSEPGQGYNEQFF
TRBJ2-3,.,TRBD2,TRBV2,TGTGCCAGCAGTCAGGGACTACCTTTCACAGATACGCAGTATTTT,CASSQGLPFTDTQYF
TRBJ2-1,.,.,TRBV9,TGTGCCAGCAGCGTACGATCACTAGCCCGCAATGAGCAGTTCTTC,CASSVRSLARNEQFF
TRBJ2-5,.,.,TRBV9,TGTGCCAGCAGCGCCCACGCGGAAGAGACCCAGTACTTC,CASSAHAEETQYF
TRBJ2-4,.,.,TRBV7-8,TGTGCCAGCAGCGGGAGGCTAGGGATTCAGTACTTC,CASSGRLGIQYF
TRBJ2-7,.,TRBD2,TRBV10-1,TGCGCCAGCAGTGAGTTTGTAGCGGGAGGGGCCACCGAGCAGTACTTC,CASSEFVAGGATEQYF
TRBJ2-3,.,TRBD2,TRBV5-3,TGTGCCAGAACCCTACCTACTAGCGGGAGGGCCTTGACAGATACGCAGTATTTT,CARTLPTSGRALTDTQYF
TRBJ1-1,.,.,TRBV11-2,TGTGCCAGCAGCTTAGGGACAACGAACACTGAAGCTTTCTTT,CASSLGTTNTEAFF
TRBJ2-7,.,TRBD1,TRBV28,TGTGCCAGCAGTTTAGTGCCAGGGGGCGAGCAGTACTTC,CASSLVPGGEQYF
TRBJ1-2,.,TRBD1,TRBV6-1,TGTGCCAGCAGTGGGGACAGGGGAGAGGCAGTGGGCTACACCTTC,CASSGDRGEAVGYTF
TRBJ1-1,once,.,TRBV30,TGTGCCTGGAGTGTACTGGGAACAGGACTATCGAACACTGAAGCTTTCTTT,CAWSVLGTGLSNTEAFF
TRBJ2-7,once,.,TRBV27,TGTGCCAGCAGGTTCGAGGGCAGATACGAGCAGTACTTC,CASRFEGRYEQYF
TRBJ2-1,.,.,TRBV7-3,TGTGCCAGCAGCTTTATGGGTCGGACAAGTGAGCAGTTCTTC,CASSFMGRTSEQFF
TRBJ1-5,once,.,TRBV28,TGTGCCAGCAGCGGACAGCTCGAGCAGCCCCAGCATTTT,CASSGQLEQPQHF
TRBJ2-7,.,TRBD1,TRBV11-3,TGTGCCAGCAGCTTGATGACAGGGACCTACGAGCAGTACTTC,CASSLMTGTYEQYF
TRBJ2-5,.,.,TRBV30,TGTGCCTGGACGGTGAGCCAAGAGACCCAGTACTTC,CAWTVSQETQYF
TRBJ2-5,.,TRBD2,TRBV5-4,TGTGCCAGCAGCTCCGGGACTAGCGTGGAGACCCAGTACTTC,CASSSGTSVETQYF
TRBJ2-3,.,TRBD2,TRBV7-3,TGTGCCAGTGGACTAGCGGGAGTGGGAGATACGCAGTATTTT,CASGLAGVGDTQYF
TRBJ2-5,.,TRBD1,TRBV7-2,TGTGCCAGCAGCCTTCAGGGGACAGGGAGGACGGAGACCCAGTACTTC,CASSLQGTGRTETQYF
TRBJ1-1,.,.,TRBV5-4,TGTGCCAGCAGTAACAGGGCAGGTTCCACTGAAGCTTTCTTT,CASSNRAGSTEAFF
TRBJ1-6,.,.,TRBV27,TGTGCCAGCAGTTTATCCCCCCTCACGGCCCTCCACTTT,CASSLSPLTALHF
TRBJ2-7,once,.,TRBV7-9,TGTTCCAGCAGCTTAGACACTAGTCTGGGCGAGCAGTACTTC,CSSSLDTSLGEQYF
TRBJ2-3,.,TRBD2,TRBV30,TGTGCCTGGAGTGTCTATGTAGCTAGCGGGAGGGCCACGCAGTATTTT,CAWSVYVASGRATQYF
TRBJ2-3,.,TRBD2,TRBV5-4,TGTGCCAGCAGCTTGGCCCTAGCGGGAGCAGATACGCAGTATTTT,CASSLALAGADTQYF
TRBJ2-3,.,.,TRBV28,TGTGCCAGCAGTTTAAGCAACACAGATACGCAGTATTTT,CASSLSNTDTQYF
TRBJ2-7,.,TRBD1,TRBV7-2,TGTGCCAGCAGCTACAGGGGCAGCGAGCAGTACTTC,CASSYRGSEQYF
TRBJ2-1,.,.,TRBV5-1,TGCGCCAGCAGCTTGGGTGGGGGCCCGGGGAATGAGCAGTTCTTC,CASSLGGGPGNEQFF
TRBJ2-5,once,.,TRBV12-1,TGTGCCAGCTCAGTCGACATGGGAGAGACCCAGTACTTC,CASSVDMGETQYF
TRBJ2-1,.,TRBD2,TRBV13,TGTGCCAGCAGCTTCCCAGCGGGAGGTTTCTCCTACAATGAGCAGTTCTTC,CASSFPAGGFSYNEQFF